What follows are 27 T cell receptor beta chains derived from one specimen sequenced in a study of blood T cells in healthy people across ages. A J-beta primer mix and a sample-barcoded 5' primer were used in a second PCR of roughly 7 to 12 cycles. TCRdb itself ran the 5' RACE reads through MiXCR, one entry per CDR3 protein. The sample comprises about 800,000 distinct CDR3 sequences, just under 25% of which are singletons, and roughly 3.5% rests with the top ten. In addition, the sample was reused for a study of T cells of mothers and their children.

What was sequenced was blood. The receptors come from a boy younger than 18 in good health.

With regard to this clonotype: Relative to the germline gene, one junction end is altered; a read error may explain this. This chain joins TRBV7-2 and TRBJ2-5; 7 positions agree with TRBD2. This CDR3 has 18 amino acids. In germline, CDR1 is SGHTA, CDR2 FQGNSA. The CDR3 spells CASSQPDWGRDWQETQYF. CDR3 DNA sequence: TGTGCCAGCAGCCAGCCTGATTGGGGGAGGGATTGGCAAGAGACCCAATACTTC.

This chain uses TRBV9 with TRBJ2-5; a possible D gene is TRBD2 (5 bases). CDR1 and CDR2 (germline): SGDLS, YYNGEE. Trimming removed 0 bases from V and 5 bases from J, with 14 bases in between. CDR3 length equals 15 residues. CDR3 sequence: CASSVAPGKGETQYF. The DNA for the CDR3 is TGTGCCAGCAGCGTAGCTCCGGGAAAGGGTGAGACCCAGTACTTC.

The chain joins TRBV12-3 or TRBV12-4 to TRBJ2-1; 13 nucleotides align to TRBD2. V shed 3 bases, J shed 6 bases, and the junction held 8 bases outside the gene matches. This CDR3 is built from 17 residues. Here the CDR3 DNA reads TGTGCCAGCAGTTTGATCCCCGGGACTAGCGGGACCAATGAGCAGTTCTTC. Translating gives CASSLIPGTSGTNEQFF.

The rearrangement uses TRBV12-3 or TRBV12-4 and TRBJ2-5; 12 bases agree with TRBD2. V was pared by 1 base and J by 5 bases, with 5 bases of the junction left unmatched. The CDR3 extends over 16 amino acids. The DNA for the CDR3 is TGTGCCAGCAGTTTAGGGCTAGCGGGGGGGCTCGAGACCCAGTACTTC. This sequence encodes CASSLGLAGGLETQYF.

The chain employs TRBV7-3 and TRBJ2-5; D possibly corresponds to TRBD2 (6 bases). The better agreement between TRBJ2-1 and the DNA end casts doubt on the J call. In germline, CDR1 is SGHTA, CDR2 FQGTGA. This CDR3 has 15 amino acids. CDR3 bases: TGTGCCAGCAGATCTACTCCCAGCGACGGGAGTGAGCAGTTCTTC. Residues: CASRSTPSDGSEQFF.

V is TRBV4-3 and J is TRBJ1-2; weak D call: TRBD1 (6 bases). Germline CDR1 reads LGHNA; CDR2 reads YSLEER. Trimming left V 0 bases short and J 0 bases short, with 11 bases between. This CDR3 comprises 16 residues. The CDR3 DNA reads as TGCGCCAGCAGCCAAGATCACAGGGCTGCTAACTATGGCTACACCTTC. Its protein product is CASSQDHRAANYGYTF.

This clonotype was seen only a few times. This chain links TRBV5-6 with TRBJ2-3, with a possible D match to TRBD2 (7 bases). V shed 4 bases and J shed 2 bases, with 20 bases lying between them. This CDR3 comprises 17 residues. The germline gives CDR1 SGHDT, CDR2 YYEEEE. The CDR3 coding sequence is TGTGCCAGCAGCCCCGAGGGGGGGATATGGGACACAGATACGCAGTATTTT. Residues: CASSPEGGIWDTDTQYF.

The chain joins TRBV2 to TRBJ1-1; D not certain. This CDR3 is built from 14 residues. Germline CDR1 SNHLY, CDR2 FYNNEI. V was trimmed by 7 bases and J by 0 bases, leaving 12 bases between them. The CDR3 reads CASTERYLNTEAFF. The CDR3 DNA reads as TGTGCCAGCACCGAACGGTACTTGAACACTGAAGCTTTCTTT.

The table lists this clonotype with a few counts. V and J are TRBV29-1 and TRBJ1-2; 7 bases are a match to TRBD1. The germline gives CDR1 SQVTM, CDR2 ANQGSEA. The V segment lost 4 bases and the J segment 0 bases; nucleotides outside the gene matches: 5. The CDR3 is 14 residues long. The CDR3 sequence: CSVVGDSSNYGYTF. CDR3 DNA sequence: TGCAGCGTTGTAGGGGACAGCTCTAACTATGGCTACACCTTC. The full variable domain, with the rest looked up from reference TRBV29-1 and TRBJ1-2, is SAVISQKPSRDICQRGTSLTIQCQVDSQVTMMFWYRQQPGQSLTLIATANQGSEATYESGFVIDKFPISRPNLTFSTLTVSNMSPEDSSIYLCSVVGDSSNYGYTFGSGTRLTVV.

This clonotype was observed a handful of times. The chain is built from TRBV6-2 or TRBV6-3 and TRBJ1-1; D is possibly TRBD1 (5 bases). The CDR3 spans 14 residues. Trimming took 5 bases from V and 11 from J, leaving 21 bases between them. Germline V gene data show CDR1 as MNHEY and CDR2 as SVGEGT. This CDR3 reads CASSTNYFPRAAFF. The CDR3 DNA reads TGTGCCAGCAGTACGAACTACTTCCCCAGGGCCGCTTTCTTT.

The CDR3 spells CSAEDRVDEKLFF. The CDR3 bases are TGCAGTGCAGAGGACAGGGTGGATGAAAAACTGTTTTTT. V usage is TRBV20-1 and J usage is TRBJ1-4; 8 bases line up with TRBD1. CDR1 and CDR2 from the germline V gene are DFQATT and SNEGSKA (reference sequence). There are 13 residues in the CDR3. V lost 6 bases, J lost 6 bases, and 6 bases stayed unmatched.

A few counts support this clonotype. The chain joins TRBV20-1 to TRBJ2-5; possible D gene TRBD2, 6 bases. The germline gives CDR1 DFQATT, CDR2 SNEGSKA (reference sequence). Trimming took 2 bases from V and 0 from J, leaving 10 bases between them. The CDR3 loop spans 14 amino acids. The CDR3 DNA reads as TGCAGTGCTAGACGCCGGGACTACCAAGAGACCCAGTACTTC. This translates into CSARRRDYQETQYF.

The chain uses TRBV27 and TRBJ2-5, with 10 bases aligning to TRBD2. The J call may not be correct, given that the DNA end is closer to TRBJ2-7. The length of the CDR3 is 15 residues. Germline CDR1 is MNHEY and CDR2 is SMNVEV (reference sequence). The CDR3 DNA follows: TGTGCCAGCAGGCGCCTAGCGGGAGATCTCTACGAGCAGTACTTC. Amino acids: CASRRLAGDLYEQYF.

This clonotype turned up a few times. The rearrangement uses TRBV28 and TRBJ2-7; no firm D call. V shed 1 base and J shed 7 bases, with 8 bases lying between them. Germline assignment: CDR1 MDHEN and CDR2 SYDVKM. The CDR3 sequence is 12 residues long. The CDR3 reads CASSLLAREQYF. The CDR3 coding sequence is TGTGCCAGCAGTTTATTGGCACGAGAGCAGTACTTC.

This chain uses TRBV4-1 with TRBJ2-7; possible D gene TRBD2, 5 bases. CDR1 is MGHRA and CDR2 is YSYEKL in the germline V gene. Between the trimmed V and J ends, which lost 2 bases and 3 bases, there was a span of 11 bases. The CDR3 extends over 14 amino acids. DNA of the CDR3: TGCGCCAGCAGCCAACCTCGACGGGGCTACGAGCAGTACTTC. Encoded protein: CASSQPRRGYEQYF.

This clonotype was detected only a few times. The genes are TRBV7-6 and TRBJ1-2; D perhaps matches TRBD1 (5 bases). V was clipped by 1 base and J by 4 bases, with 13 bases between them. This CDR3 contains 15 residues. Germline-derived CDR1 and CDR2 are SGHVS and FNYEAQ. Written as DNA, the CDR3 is TGTGCCAGCAGCTTAGGGGTCTCCGGGACCTATGGCTACACCTTC. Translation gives CASSLGVSGTYGYTF. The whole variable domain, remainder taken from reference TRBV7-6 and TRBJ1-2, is GAGVSQSPRYKVTKRGQDVALRCDPISGHVSLYWYRQALGQGPEFLTYFNYEAQQDKSGLPNDRFSAERPEGSISTLTIQRTEQRDSAMYRCASSLGVSGTYGYTFGSGTRLTVV.

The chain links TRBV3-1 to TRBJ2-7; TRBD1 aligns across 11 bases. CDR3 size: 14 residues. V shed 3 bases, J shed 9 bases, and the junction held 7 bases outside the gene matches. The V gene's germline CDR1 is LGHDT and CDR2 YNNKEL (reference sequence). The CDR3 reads CASSQDRGRGRQYF. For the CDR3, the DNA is TGTGCCAGCAGCCAGGACAGGGGGCGAGGTCGGCAGTACTTC.

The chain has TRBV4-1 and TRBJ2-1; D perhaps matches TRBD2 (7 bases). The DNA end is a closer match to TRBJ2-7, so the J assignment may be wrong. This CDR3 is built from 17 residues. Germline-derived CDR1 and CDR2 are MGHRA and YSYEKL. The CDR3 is CASSIEGRGAKKDEQYF. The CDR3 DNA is TGCGCCAGCAGCATAGAAGGGAGGGGGGCGAAAAAGGACGAGCAGTACTTC.

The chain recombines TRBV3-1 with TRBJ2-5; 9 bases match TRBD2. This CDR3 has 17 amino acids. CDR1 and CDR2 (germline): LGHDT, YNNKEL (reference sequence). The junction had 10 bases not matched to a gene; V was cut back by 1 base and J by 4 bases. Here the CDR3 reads CASSQVYIAGERETQYF. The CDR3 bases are TGTGCCAGCAGCCAAGTATATATAGCGGGGGAACGAGAGACCCAGTACTTC.

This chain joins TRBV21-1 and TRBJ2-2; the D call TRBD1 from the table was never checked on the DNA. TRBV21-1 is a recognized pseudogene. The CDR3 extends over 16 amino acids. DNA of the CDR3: TGTGCCAGCAGCAAAGAGGGGACAGGGATAACCGGGGAGCTGTTTTTT. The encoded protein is CASSKEGTGITGELFF.

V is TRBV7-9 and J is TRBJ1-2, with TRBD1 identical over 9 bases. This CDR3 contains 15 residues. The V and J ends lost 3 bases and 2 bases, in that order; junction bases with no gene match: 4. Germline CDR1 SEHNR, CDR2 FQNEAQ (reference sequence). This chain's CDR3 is CASSLGQGQNYGYTF. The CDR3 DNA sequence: TGTGCCAGCAGCTTGGGACAGGGACAAAACTATGGCTACACCTTC. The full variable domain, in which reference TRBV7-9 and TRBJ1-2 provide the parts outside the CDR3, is DTGVSQNPRHKITKRGQNVTFRCDPISEHNRLYWYRQTLGQGPEFLTYFQNEAQLEKSRLLSDRFSAERPKGSFSTLEIQRTEQGDSAMYLCASSLGQGQNYGYTFGSGTRLTVV.

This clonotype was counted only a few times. CDR3 loop: CASSLEAGARLIADTQYF. CDR3 coding DNA: TGCGCCAGCAGCTTAGAAGCGGGGGCCCGCTTGATCGCAGATACGCAGTATTTT. The chain has TRBV5-1 and TRBJ2-3; 8 bases map to TRBD2. In germline, CDR1 is SGHRS, CDR2 YFSETQ. This CDR3 is 18 amino acids long. Germline trimming cut 2 bases from V and 4 bases from J; bases unmatched to any gene: 15.

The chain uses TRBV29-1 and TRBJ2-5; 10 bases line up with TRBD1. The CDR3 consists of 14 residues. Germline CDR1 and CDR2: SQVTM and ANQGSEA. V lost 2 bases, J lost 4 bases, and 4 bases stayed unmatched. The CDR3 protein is CSVEPGQGRETQYF. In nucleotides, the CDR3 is TGCAGCGTTGAACCGGGACAGGGGAGAGAGACCCAGTACTTC.

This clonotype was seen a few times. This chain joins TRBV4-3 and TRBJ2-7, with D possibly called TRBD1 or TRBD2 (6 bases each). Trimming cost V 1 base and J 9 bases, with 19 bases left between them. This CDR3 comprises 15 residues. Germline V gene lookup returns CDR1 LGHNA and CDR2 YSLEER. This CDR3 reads CASSQGRGGFWGQYF. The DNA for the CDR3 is TGCGCCAGCAGCCAAGGCAGGGGAGGTTTTTGGGGGCAGTACTTC.

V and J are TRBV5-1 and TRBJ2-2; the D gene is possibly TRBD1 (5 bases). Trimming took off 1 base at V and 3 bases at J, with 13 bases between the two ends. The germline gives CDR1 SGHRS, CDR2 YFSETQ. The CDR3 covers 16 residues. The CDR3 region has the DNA TGCGCCAGCAGCTTGTTGGGCAGGGTTGACACCGGGGAGCTGTTTTTT. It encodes CASSLLGRVDTGELFF.

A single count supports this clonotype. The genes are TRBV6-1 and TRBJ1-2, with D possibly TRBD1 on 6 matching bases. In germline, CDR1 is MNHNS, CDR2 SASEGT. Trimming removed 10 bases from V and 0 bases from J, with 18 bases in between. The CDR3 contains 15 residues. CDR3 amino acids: CATGQTLLANYGYTF. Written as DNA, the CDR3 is TGTGCCACGGGACAAACGTTATTAGCTAACTATGGCTACACCTTC.

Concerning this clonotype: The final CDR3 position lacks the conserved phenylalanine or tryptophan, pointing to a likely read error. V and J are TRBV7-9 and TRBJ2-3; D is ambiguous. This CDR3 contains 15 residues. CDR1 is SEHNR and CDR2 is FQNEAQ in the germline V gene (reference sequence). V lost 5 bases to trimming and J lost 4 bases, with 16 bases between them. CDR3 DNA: TGTGCCAGCAGCCCGGCCCAGACGATCGCAGATACGCAGTATCTT. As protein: CASSPAQTIADTQYL.